The 19 T cell receptor beta chains in this list originate from one sample, sequenced in a study of molecular identifiers for immune sequencing clone quantification. TCRdb reanalysed the PCR reads using MiXCR and keeps one entry per CDR3 protein. The repertoire holds about 640,000 distinct CDR3 sequences, with 15% to 20% as singletons. The sample consisted of naive CD8+ T cells from blood, with Jurkat cell RNA spiked in. The subset denotes: FACS-sorted CD8+CD4-CCR7+CD45RA+ naive T cells. The receptors shown here come from a human donor in good health. Some libraries in this study had Jurkat cell RNA spiked in.

The chain couples TRBV13 to TRBJ2-7; D unresolved. Trimming stripped 5 bases from V and 5 bases from J, with 16 bases between. Germline V CDR1 and CDR2: PRHDT, FYEKMQ (reference sequence). The CDR3 is 14 residues long. The CDR3 here is CASSTDRTRDEQYF. In nucleotides, the CDR3 is TGTGCCAGCAGCACAGACCGTACTCGGGACGAGCAGTACTTC.

This clonotype has at least ten counts. This sequence joins TRBV7-9 and TRBJ1-1, with unresolved D. The ends were cut back, 1 base at V and 4 bases at J, with 10 bases in the middle. The length of the CDR3 is 14 residues. Germline V gene sequence: CDR1 SEHNR, CDR2 FQNEAQ (reference sequence). The CDR3 sequence: CASSLELGFTEAFF. CDR3 nucleotide sequence: TGTGCCAGCAGCTTAGAACTGGGGTTCACTGAAGCTTTCTTT.

The sample holds a few counts of this clonotype. This sequence joins TRBV25-1 and TRBJ2-3, with 7 bases lining up with TRBD2. CDR3 length: 15 amino acids. CDR1 and CDR2 (germline): MGHDK, SYGVNS. The V gene end was trimmed by 3 bases and the J gene end by 2 bases; junction bases not matched to a gene: 5. The CDR3 protein is CASSDEGDYTDTQYF. The CDR3 DNA sequence: TGTGCCAGCAGTGATGAAGGGGACTACACAGATACGCAGTATTTT.

This clonotype came up many times. The chain links TRBV6-5 to TRBJ2-7; unclear D gene. This CDR3 spans 13 amino acids. CDR1 and CDR2 from the germline V gene are MNHEY and SVGAGI. V lost 5 bases and J 4 bases, leaving 12 bases between the germline ends. This chain's CDR3 is CASSHSSSYEQYF. The CDR3 DNA follows: TGTGCCAGCAGTCACAGTTCGAGTTACGAGCAGTACTTC.

This clonotype was observed a handful of times. The chain employs TRBV12-3 or TRBV12-4 and TRBJ2-7; no clear D gene. The CDR3 length is 15 residues. V was trimmed by 3 bases and J by 4 bases, leaving 16 bases between them. The CDR3 loop reads CASSLVQEWPYEQYF. In DNA, the CDR3 is TGTGCCAGCAGTTTGGTCCAGGAATGGCCATACGAGCAGTACTTC.

This clonotype was recorded at least ten times. V is TRBV12-3 or TRBV12-4 and J is TRBJ2-3; 8 bases are a match to TRBD1. V trimming: 6 bases; J trimming: 2 bases; junction bases outside the gene matches: 10. The CDR3 loop spans 16 amino acids. The CDR3 sequence is CASSGETGQVTDTQYF. As DNA, the CDR3 is TGTGCCAGCAGCGGAGAGACGGGACAGGTCACAGATACGCAGTATTTT.

Comments on this clonotype: Since a much larger clone is just one base distant, this may be a read error. The chain recombines TRBV6-5 with TRBJ1-1; D is ambiguous. The germline CDR1 and CDR2 sequences are MNHEY and SVGAGI. The CDR3 is made up of 14 amino acids. CDR3: CASSYYSENTEASF. CDR3 nucleotides: TGTGCCAGCAGTTACTATAGCGAGAACACTGAAGCTTCCTTT.

On this clonotype itself: This may be a read error: a much more frequent sequence differs by one nucleotide. The chain carries TRBV5-4 and TRBJ2-5, with unresolved D. The CDR3 spans 14 residues. Germline V gives CDR1 SGHNT, CDR2 YYREEE (reference sequence). As DNA, the CDR3 is TGTGCCAGCAGCTTACCGGATTCTCAAGAGACCCAGCACTTC. Translation: CASSLPDSQETQHF. Full variable domain (rest looked up from reference TRBV5-4 and TRBJ2-5): ETGVTQSPTHLIKTRGQQVTLRCSSQSGHNTVSWYQQALGQGPQFIFQYYREEENGRGNFPPRFSGLQFPNYSSELNVNALELDDSALYLCASSLPDSQETQHFGPGTRLLVL.

Details on this clonotype: A single base separates this from a much larger clone, so it may be a read error. The rearrangement uses TRBV12-3 or TRBV12-4 and TRBJ1-1, with TRBD1 as a possible D gene (5 bases). Trimming took 8 bases from V and 5 from J, leaving 18 bases between them. CDR3 size: 14 residues. The DNA of the CDR3 is TGTGCCAGCGGTTCCTCAGGGTGGGGAACTGAAGCTTTCTTT. Translating gives CASGSSGWGTEAFF.

This clonotype was observed a few times. V usage is TRBV7-9 and J usage is TRBJ2-1; D ambiguous. V was clipped by 1 base and J by 12 bases, with 16 bases between them. This CDR3 has 14 residues. Germline loops: CDR1 SEHNR, CDR2 FQNEAQ (reference sequence). CDR3 DNA sequence: TGTGCCAGCAGCTTAGGATACGACTTCCGCGGGCAGTTCTTC. Translating it yields CASSLGYDFRGQFF.

This clonotype was seen more than once but under ten times. This chain joins TRBV20-1 and TRBJ2-7; TRBD1 might be the D (6 bases). Trimming shortened V by 3 bases and J by 2 bases, and 14 bases separated the two germline ends. Germline loops: CDR1 DFQATT, CDR2 SNEGSKA (reference sequence). This CDR3 contains 14 residues. CDR3 residues: CSARIVGAPYEQYF. As DNA, the CDR3 is TGCAGTGCTAGGATAGTGGGGGCCCCCTACGAGCAGTACTTC.

In this sample, this clonotype turned up many times. The J gene is TRBJ2-7, the V gene TRBV29-1; TRBD2 might be the D (6 bases). The CDR3 is 13 residues long. Trimming took 4 bases from V and 4 from J, leaving 14 bases between them. From germline, CDR1 is SQVTM and CDR2 ANQGSEA. The CDR3 region is CSVAVPGGYEQYF. In nucleotides, the CDR3 is TGCAGCGTTGCAGTTCCTGGGGGGTACGAGCAGTACTTC.

CDR3 nucleotide sequence: TGTGCCAGCAGTGAATTCCTGCACAATGAGCAGTTCTTC. As protein: CASSEFLHNEQFF. The gene calls are TRBV25-1 and TRBJ2-1; no reliable D call. Deletions cut 1 base from V and 5 bases from J, with 6 bases between. The CDR3 has 13 residues. Germline V lookup: CDR1 MGHDK, CDR2 SYGVNS.

The genes are TRBV29-1 and TRBJ2-7; possible D gene TRBD1, 5 bases. The V gene's germline CDR1 is SQVTM and CDR2 ANQGSEA. The CDR3 is 14 residues long. V was trimmed by 7 bases and J by 6 bases, leaving 22 bases between them. The DNA of the CDR3 is TGCAGCGCATTTATAGCAGGGAATCTCGTCGAGCAGTACTTC. Encoded protein: CSAFIAGNLVEQYF.

V gene TRBV5-4 combines with J gene TRBJ1-2; D perhaps matches TRBD1 (5 bases). V shed 0 bases and J shed 4 bases, with 10 bases lying between them. This CDR3 comprises 14 residues. The V gene's germline CDR1 is SGHNT and CDR2 YYREEE (reference sequence). DNA for the CDR3: TGTGCCAGCAGCTTGGCCAGCCAGGGCTATGGCTACACCTTC. This gives the protein CASSLASQGYGYTF.

This clonotype was detected a few times. V is TRBV6-6 and J is TRBJ2-3, with 8 bases fitting TRBD1. This CDR3 has 15 amino acids. CDR1 is MNHNY, CDR2 SVGAGI, per germline (reference sequence). After removal of 2 bases from V and 3 bases from J, the junction contained 4 bases not matched to a gene. This CDR3 reads CASSYADRVTDTQYF. For the CDR3, the DNA is TGTGCCAGCAGTTACGCGGACAGGGTGACAGATACGCAGTATTTT.

Ten or more counts support this clonotype. The chain employs TRBV11-2 and TRBJ2-1; no firm D call. The length of the CDR3 is 13 residues. Per germline, CDR1 SGHAT and CDR2 FQNNGV. V lost 3 bases to trimming and J lost 7 bases, with 10 bases between them. The CDR3, as DNA: TGTGCCAGCAGCTTCCCTTCGGCAAATGAGCAGTTCTTC. Amino acid sequence: CASSFPSANEQFF.

This clonotype occurred a few times. In nucleotides, the CDR3 is TGTGCCAGTATCCTACGCCCGGGACAGGGCCTTTTCACCACTGAAGCTTTCTTT. Translating it yields CASILRPGQGLFTTEAFF. This chain connects TRBV19 to TRBJ1-1; TRBD1 aligns across 9 bases. Looked up from germline, CDR1 is LNHDA and CDR2 is SQIVND (reference sequence). The CDR3 consists of 18 residues. Trimming removed 7 bases from V and 4 bases from J; junction bases left unmatched: 19.

In its sample, this clonotype was seen many times. The chain combines TRBV7-2 with TRBJ2-1, with 9 positions matching TRBD2. CDR3 size: 14 residues. Looked up from germline, CDR1 is SGHTA and CDR2 is FQGNSA. V shed 4 bases and J 6 bases; nucleotides not matched to a gene: 4. The CDR3 is CASSSVAGVNEQFF. In nucleotides, the CDR3 is TGTGCCAGCAGCTCGGTAGCGGGGGTCAATGAGCAGTTCTTC.